Listed below are T cell receptor beta chains from one sample, sequenced in a study of blood T cell repertoires in COVID-19. Profiled with immunoSEQ multiplex PCR; TCRdb holds only in-frame clones, not every one. The profile covers fewer than 30,000 clones, with 65% to 90% appearing a single time and 24% taken by the ten largest. Sequenced sample: peripheral blood. The receptors were gathered from a human donor in a cohort sampled during active COVID-19. CDR3s include the opening cysteine and the closing phenylalanine or tryptophan. Each record gives: J gene, V gene, CDR3 length, clone size, D gene, CDR3 DNA, CDR3 protein. D genes are given only for firm matches. Only part of the rows carry a size: once, few, many, or a class if the clone is expanded.

J: TRBJ2-2
V: TRBV18
length: 16
size: -
D: -
DNA: TGTGCCAGCTCACCACAATGGCGGAGGAACACCGGGGAGCTGTTTTTT
CDR3: CASSPQWRRNTGELFF

J: TRBJ2-5
V: TRBV10-2
length: 14
size: -
D: -
DNA: TGCGCCAGCAGGTACGGGACTGGCCAAGAGACCCAGTACTTC
CDR3: CASRYGTGQETQYF

J: TRBJ2-5
V: TRBV5-1
length: 17
size: once
D: TRBD2
DNA: TGCGCCAGCAGCGGGACGCCGGGACTACCCACCCCAGAGACCCAGTACTTC
CDR3: CASSGTPGLPTPETQYF

J: TRBJ1-1
V: TRBV12-3/TRBV12-4
length: 12
size: -
D: -
DNA: TGTGCCAGCAGGAGGGAAGGATCTGAAGCTTTCTTT
CDR3: CASRREGSEAFF

J: TRBJ1-6
V: TRBV7-9
length: 14
size: -
D: TRBD1
DNA: TGTGCCAGCAGCCCGACAGGGAGCGAATCACCCCTCCACTTT
CDR3: CASSPTGSESPLHF

J: TRBJ1-2
V: TRBV6-6
length: 14
size: -
D: TRBD1
DNA: TGTGCCAGCAGCGAGGCGGGACAGGGAAATGGCTACACCTTC
CDR3: CASSEAGQGNGYTF

J: TRBJ2-7
V: TRBV30
length: 15
size: -
D: TRBD2
DNA: TGTGCCTGGAGCTTAACTAGCGTGGCCTCCTACGAGCAGTACTTC
CDR3: CAWSLTSVASYEQYF

J: TRBJ2-7
V: TRBV24-1
length: 15
size: -
D: -
DNA: TGTGCCACCAGTGTGAAGCCTGTGTACGCCTACGAGCAGTACTTC
CDR3: CATSVKPVYAYEQYF

J: TRBJ1-5
V: TRBV25-1
length: 18
size: -
D: -
DNA: TGTGCCAGCAGCGAACTTAAATGGGCATCCCGGAGCAATCAGCCCCAGCATTTT
CDR3: CASSELKWASRSNQPQHF

J: TRBJ1-2
V: TRBV6-6
length: 16
size: once
D: -
DNA: TGTGCCAGCAGTTCCCCCGGGGCGGCGGGAGGTAATGGCTACACCTTC
CDR3: CASSSPGAAGGNGYTF

J: TRBJ2-3
V: TRBV2
length: 14
size: -
D: -
DNA: TGTGCCAGCAGTGGACCTGATAGCGCAGATACGCAGTATTTT
CDR3: CASSGPDSADTQYF

J: TRBJ2-4
V: TRBV18
length: 18
size: -
D: TRBD2
DNA: TGTGCCAGCTCCCGACCCCAGGGACTAGCGGGAGCGTCAAACATTCAGTACTTC
CDR3: CASSRPQGLAGASNIQYF

J: TRBJ2-1
V: TRBV18
length: 16
size: -
D: TRBD1
DNA: TGTGCCAGCTCAGAGGACAGGGAATCTTACTACAATGAGCAGTTCTTC
CDR3: CASSEDRESYYNEQFF

J: TRBJ1-1
V: TRBV4-3
length: 15
size: -
D: -
DNA: TGCGCCAGCAGCCAAGAAGGAGCGCCGAACACTGAAGCTTTCTTT
CDR3: CASSQEGAPNTEAFF

J: TRBJ2-3
V: TRBV4-1
length: 16
size: -
D: -
DNA: TGCGCCAGCAGCCAAGTAGACACCCCAGGTACAGATACGCAGTATTTT
CDR3: CASSQVDTPGTDTQYF

J: TRBJ1-2
V: TRBV19
length: 16
size: -
D: -
DNA: TGTGCCAGTAGTGGACGAGACAGCTCGACTCCCTATGGCTACACCTTC
CDR3: CASSGRDSSTPYGYTF

J: TRBJ2-1
V: TRBV5-5
length: 15
size: -
D: -
DNA: TGTGCCAGCAGCCCGGGGAGCGGAGTGGGGGGTGAGCAGTTCTTC
CDR3: CASSPGSGVGGEQFF

J: TRBJ1-1
V: TRBV7-2
length: 15
size: -
D: TRBD1
DNA: TGTGCCAGCACCGAACCCTTGGACAGGGCACCTGAAGCTTTCTTT
CDR3: CASTEPLDRAPEAFF

J: TRBJ1-5
V: TRBV6-5
length: 14
size: -
D: -
DNA: TGTGCCAGCAGTCAACAGGGATTCAATCAGCCCCAGCATTTT
CDR3: CASSQQGFNQPQHF

J: TRBJ2-7
V: TRBV11-2
length: 16
size: -
D: TRBD2
DNA: TGTGCCAGCAGCGAGCTCCTAGCGGGGGGCTGGAACGAGCAGTACTTC
CDR3: CASSELLAGGWNEQYF

J: TRBJ2-1
V: TRBV3-1/TRBV3-2
length: 18
size: -
D: TRBD2
DNA: TGTGCCAGCAGCCAAGATCGGACTAGCGGGTATTCCTACAATGAGCAGTTCTTC
CDR3: CASSQDRTSGYSYNEQFF

J: TRBJ2-7
V: TRBV3-1/TRBV3-2
length: 13
size: once
D: -
DNA: TGTGCCAGCAGCGGGGGGGGGCCAGTAGAGCAGTACTTC
CDR3: CASSGGGPVEQYF

J: TRBJ2-7
V: TRBV29-1
length: 15
size: -
D: -
DNA: TGCAGCGCCATACTCTCCCCGGGGTCCCCCTACGAGCAGTACTTC
CDR3: CSAILSPGSPYEQYF

J: TRBJ2-7
V: TRBV2
length: 14
size: -
D: -
DNA: TGTGCCAGCAGTGAATTGGTTAGCCCCTACGAGCAGTACTTC
CDR3: CASSELVSPYEQYF

J: TRBJ2-2
V: TRBV24-1
length: 16
size: -
D: -
DNA: TGTGCCACCAGTGATAATGGGGGGGCCATCACCGGGGAGCTGTTTTTT
CDR3: CATSDNGGAITGELFF

J: TRBJ2-7
V: TRBV12-5
length: 14
size: -
D: TRBD1
DNA: TGTGCTAGTGGTCTTCGGACAGGATACTACGAGCAGTACTTC
CDR3: CASGLRTGYYEQYF

J: TRBJ1-2
V: TRBV27
length: 14
size: -
D: -
DNA: TGTGCCAGCAGGGGGCAGAGGCGCTTGGATGGCTACACCTTC
CDR3: CASRGQRRLDGYTF

J: TRBJ2-6
V: TRBV4-3
length: 17
size: -
D: TRBD2
DNA: TGCGCCAGCAGCCAAGAAGCGGGAGTCTCTGGGGCCAACGTCCTGACTTTC
CDR3: CASSQEAGVSGANVLTF

J: TRBJ1-1
V: TRBV9
length: 18
size: -
D: -
DNA: TGTGCCAGCAGCCCCCCCCGCGGGGGGAATGGAGGGAACACTGAAGCTTTCTTT
CDR3: CASSPPRGGNGGNTEAFF

J: TRBJ2-7
V: TRBV12-5
length: 14
size: -
D: TRBD1
DNA: TGTGCTAGTGCCAAGGACAGGCCCCCCTACGAGCAGTACTTC
CDR3: CASAKDRPPYEQYF

J: TRBJ2-3
V: TRBV7-9
length: 12
size: few
D: -
DNA: TGTGCCAGCAGATATAGCACAGATACGCAGTATTTT
CDR3: CASRYSTDTQYF